The 25 T cell receptor beta chains reported below all come from one sample, sequenced in a study of shared clonotypes between healthy human individuals. Profiled with immunoSEQ multiplex PCR; TCRdb holds only in-frame clones, not every one. This sample has 450,000 or so clones, with over 60% found just once. The specimen sequenced was PBMCs. These receptor sequences come from a woman aged 40 to 49 in good health. Some clones in this sample may be carry-over from other donors' samples.

The rearrangement uses TRBV18 and TRBJ2-1, with unresolved D. The germline V gene encodes CDR1 KGHSH and CDR2 LQKENI. The CDR3 is 13 amino acids. The V end was cut by 3 bases, the J end by 5 bases, with 8 bases between. Here the CDR3 DNA reads TGTGCCAGCTCACCGGAGCTAGACAATGAGCAGTTCTTC. This sequence encodes CASSPELDNEQFF.

The CDR3 loop is CASSLRQGSWTEAFF. Here the CDR3 DNA reads TGTGCCAGCAGTCTAAGACAGGGGAGTTGGACTGAAGCTTTCTTT. This chain joins TRBV27 and TRBJ1-1, with TRBD1 matching over 8 bases. The CDR3 covers 15 residues. Germline trimming cut 5 bases from V and 5 bases from J; bases unmatched to any gene: 10. The germline V gene encodes CDR1 MNHEY and CDR2 SMNVEV (reference sequence).

The V and J genes are TRBV6-1 and TRBJ2-1, with 9 bases aligning to TRBD1. The CDR3 sequence is 15 residues long. Germline loops: CDR1 MNHNS, CDR2 SASEGT. Trimming cost V 2 bases and J 2 bases; bases outside gene matches: 1. CDR3 amino acids: CASSERDRAYNEQFF. The CDR3 bases are TGTGCCAGCAGTGAACGGGACAGGGCCTACAATGAGCAGTTCTTC.

The chain links TRBV6-4 to TRBJ1-5; a possible D gene is TRBD1 (6 bases). The CDR3 runs 19 residues. Looked up from germline, CDR1 is MRHNA and CDR2 is SNTAGT. V shed 2 bases and J shed 5 bases, with 25 bases lying between them. The chain's CDR3 is CASSDPRQGPNVRDQPQHF. CDR3 nucleotide sequence: TGTGCCAGCAGTGACCCCCGGCAGGGGCCTAATGTAAGGGATCAGCCCCAGCATTTT.

This clone was observed a few times. The chain has TRBV7-3 and TRBJ2-6, with TRBD1 as a possible D gene (5 bases). This CDR3 has 15 amino acids. Germline CDR1 and CDR2: SGHTA and FQGTGA. The V end was cut by 3 bases, the J end by 13 bases, with 19 bases between. The CDR3 here is CASSFRTSLPEVLTF. The CDR3, as DNA: TGTGCCAGCAGCTTTAGGACATCGCTACCCGAAGTCCTGACTTTC. The full variable domain, rest sourced from reference TRBV7-3 and TRBJ2-6, is GAGVSQTPSNKVTEKGKYVELRCDPISGHTALYWYRQSLGQGPEFLIYFQGTGAADDSGLPNDRFFAVRPEGSVSTLKIQRTERGDSAVYLCASSFRTSLPEVLTFGAGSRLTVL.

The chain has TRBV7-2 and TRBJ1-5; D is perhaps TRBD1 (5 bases). The ends were cut back, 5 bases at V and 6 bases at J, with 17 bases in the middle. In germline, CDR1 is SGHTA, CDR2 FQGNSA. The CDR3 totals 15 residues. The CDR3 DNA is TGTGCCAGCAGCCCGCAGGCAGGGTTGGGTCAGCCCCAGCATTTT. It is translated as CASSPQAGLGQPQHF.

The count of this clone is one. This chain uses TRBV10-2 with TRBJ2-7, with 7 bases that match TRBD2. Per germline, CDR1 WSHSY and CDR2 SAAADI. This CDR3 contains 12 residues. V was clipped by 8 bases and J by 5 bases; unmatched bases: 6. The CDR3, as DNA: TGCGCCAGCCGCGGGGGAGGTGACGAGCAGTACTTC. This translates into CASRGGGDEQYF.

This clone was observed once. The chain has TRBV7-2 and TRBJ2-3; 13 positions agree with TRBD2. The CDR3 runs 16 residues. CDR1 and CDR2 from the germline V gene are SGHTA and FQGNSA. J gave up 4 bases and V 5 bases, and 6 bases lay outside the gene matches. This chain's CDR3 is CASSLLAGGPSDTQYF. The CDR3, as DNA: TGTGCCAGCAGCCTACTAGCGGGAGGGCCATCAGATACGCAGTATTTT.

This sequence joins TRBV10-3 and TRBJ1-1; D is unresolved. V gave up 5 bases and J gave up 1 base, with 8 bases separating them. Germline loops: CDR1 ENHRY, CDR2 SYGVKD. This CDR3 is 13 amino acids long. CDR3 DNA: TGTGCCATCAGTTTCCAAGAGAACACTGAAGCTTTCTTT. Its translation is CAISFQENTEAFF.

This chain links TRBV2 with TRBJ2-5; D is possibly TRBD1 or TRBD2 (5 bases each). CDR1 and CDR2 from the germline V gene are SNHLY and FYNNEI. The CDR3 spans 13 residues. The germline V and J ends were trimmed by 11 bases and 6 bases, with 19 bases remaining between them. CDR3 region: CAGLGGTGKTQYF. CDR3 coding DNA: TGTGCCGGTCTTGGGGGTACGGGCAAGACCCAGTACTTC. Variable domain in full (rest from reference TRBV2 and TRBJ2-5): EPEVTQTPSHQVTQMGQEVILRCVPISNHLYFYWYRQILGQKVEFLVSFYNNEISEKSEIFDDQFSVERPDGSNFTLKIRSTKLEDSAMYFCAGLGGTGKTQYFGPGTRLLVL.

This chain joins TRBV5-8 and TRBJ2-3, with D unclear. Trimming stripped 5 bases from V and 6 bases from J, with 13 bases between. The germline gives CDR1 SGHTS, CDR2 YDEGEE. There are 13 residues in the CDR3. The CDR3 nucleotides are TGTGCCAGCAGACTCGTACCGGATGATACGCAGTATTTT. It translates to CASRLVPDDTQYF.

This chain joins TRBV29-1 and TRBJ1-1; 8 bases line up with TRBD1. The CDR3 loop spans 14 amino acids. Germline V lookup: CDR1 SQVTM, CDR2 ANQGSEA. V lost 1 base, J lost 5 bases, and 6 bases stayed unmatched. In nucleotides, the CDR3 is TGCAGCGTTGAAGTACAGGGGGGGAGGACTGAAGCTTTCTTT. Residues: CSVEVQGGRTEAFF.

The chain employs TRBV5-6 and TRBJ1-2; TRBD1 is a possible D gene (5 bases). This CDR3 has 16 amino acids. V lost 5 bases and J 10 bases, leaving 27 bases between the germline ends. CDR1 SGHDT and CDR2 YYEEEE come from the germline V gene. DNA for the CDR3: TGTGCCAGCAGAAATCATCCGGGACGGTCTATCGAAGACTACACCTTC. It yields the protein CASRNHPGRSIEDYTF.

This clone was detected once. This could be a read error, since a much larger clone is one nucleotide away. The rearrangement joins TRBV6-1 to TRBJ2-1; no clear D. CDR1 MNHNS and CDR2 SASEGT come from the germline V gene. The CDR3 consists of 13 residues. The CDR3 DNA reads TGTGCCAGCAGTGTTTCAGGTCTCAATAAGCAGTTCTTC. Its protein product is CASSVSGLNKQFF.

This clone was recorded only once. This sequence may be a read error, since a much larger clone differs from it by one base. The same CDR3 is also encoded by other DNA sequences in this sample. The J gene is TRBJ2-5, the V gene TRBV11-2, with 8 bases fitting TRBD1. In germline, CDR1 is SGHAT, CDR2 FQNNGV. The CDR3 consists of 15 residues. The J segment lost 4 bases and the V segment lost 0 bases, leaving 4 bases of the junction unmatched. Written as DNA, the CDR3 is TGTGCCAGCAGCTTAGACGGGACAGGAGGAGAGACCCAGTACTTC. It codes for CASSLDGTGGETQYF.

Comments on this clone: The likely explanation is a read error, given a far larger clone one base away. V usage is TRBV4-1 and J usage is TRBJ1-2; no reliable D call. Germline V gene lookup returns CDR1 MGHRA and CDR2 YSYEKL. This CDR3 comprises 15 residues. Here the CDR3 reads CASSQDLHLNDGYTF. The CDR3 DNA sequence: TGCGCCAGTAGCCAAGATCTTCACCTTAACGATGGCTACACCTTC.

This clone was counted a single time. The V gene is TRBV28, the J gene TRBJ1-2; a possible D gene is TRBD1 (5 bases). Germline lookup yields CDR1 MDHEN and CDR2 SYDVKM. Trimming left V 5 bases short and J 5 bases short, with 12 bases between. The CDR3 has 13 residues. CDR3 amino acids: CASSPQDLYGYTF. The CDR3 DNA sequence: TGTGCCAGCAGTCCACAGGACTTATATGGCTACACCTTC.

About this clone itself: Being one base from a much bigger clone, this may be a read error. The chain carries TRBV28 and TRBJ2-7, with D tentatively TRBD2 (5 bases). The CDR3 is made up of 12 amino acids. The V end was cut by 4 bases, the J end by 5 bases, with 9 bases between. Germline V gene lookup returns CDR1 MDHEN and CDR2 SYDVKM. DNA for the CDR3: TGTGCCAGCAGTTCCTTGAGGGACGAGCAGTACTTC. Translating it yields CASSSLRDEQYF.

Remarks on this clone: This sample includes further DNA sequences coding for the same CDR3. V and J are TRBV28 and TRBJ2-7, with D hard to call. The V end lost 4 bases, the J end lost 2 bases, and 6 bases lay between the germline ends. Germline V gene data show CDR1 as MDHEN and CDR2 as SYDVKM. The length of the CDR3 is 12 residues. Here the CDR3 DNA reads TGTGCCAGCAGTTCCGGAGCCTACGAGCAGTACTTC. Amino acids: CASSSGAYEQYF.

The gene calls are TRBV29-1 and TRBJ2-5; a weak D match, TRBD1 (7 bases). Per the germline V gene, CDR1 is SQVTM and CDR2 is ANQGSEA. Deletions cut 6 bases from V and 1 base from J, with 12 bases between. CDR3 length equals 13 residues. CDR3 amino acids: CSVSGDSQETQYF. DNA of the CDR3: TGCAGCGTCTCGGGGGACAGCCAAGAGACCCAGTACTTC.

This clone showed up just a few times. The V and J genes are TRBV10-1 and TRBJ2-2; D is undetermined. The germline CDR1 and CDR2 sequences are WNHNN and SYGVQD (reference sequence). Trimming shortened V by 2 bases and J by 4 bases, and 5 bases separated the two germline ends. CDR3 length: 13 residues. The CDR3 DNA is TGCGCCAGCAGTGAGGCCGCCACCGGGGAGCTGTTTTTT. It encodes CASSEAATGELFF.

This clone has only a few counts. The rearrangement joins TRBV19 to TRBJ2-2; maybe TRBD1 (5 bases). The CDR3 sequence is 12 residues long. In germline, CDR1 is LNHDA, CDR2 SQIVND (reference sequence). V gave up 6 bases and J gave up 5 bases, with 7 bases separating them. The CDR3 DNA is TGTGCCAGTAGGTCAGGGACCGGGGAGCTGTTTTTT. It encodes CASRSGTGELFF.

The sample holds a few counts of this clone. The chain's CDR3 is CAISEEWDSYEQYF. CDR3 DNA: TGTGCCATCAGTGAGGAATGGGACAGTTACGAGCAGTACTTC. The V and J genes are TRBV10-3 and TRBJ2-5, with 7 nucleotides matching TRBD1. The J call may be mistaken, given a closer DNA end match to TRBJ2-7. Germline values: CDR1 ENHRY, CDR2 SYGVKD. The CDR3 spans 14 residues.

This clone was counted a few times. The chain carries TRBV5-6 and TRBJ1-1; 8 positions agree with TRBD1. CDR1 and CDR2 (germline): SGHDT, YYEEEE. With V trimmed by 4 bases and J by 7 bases, 6 bases remained unmatched. This CDR3 has 13 amino acids. Written as DNA, the CDR3 is TGTGCCAGCAGCATGGGACAGGAGTTTGAAGCTTTCTTT. This translates into CASSMGQEFEAFF.

Comments on this clone: A far larger clone differs by one base, so this is likely a read error. The rearrangement uses TRBV30 and TRBJ1-4; D is uncertain. CDR3 length equals 14 residues. Trimming removed 4 bases from V and 3 bases from J, with 12 bases in between. The germline gives CDR1 GTSNPN, CDR2 SVGIG (reference sequence). CDR3 sequence (DNA): TGTGCCTGGACCCGAGGGATGTCTAATGAAAAACTGTTTTTT. Amino acid sequence: CAWTRGMSNEKLFF.